The next 20 T cell receptor beta chains were all read from a single sample in a study of cytomegalovirus exposure and HLA in healthy donors. The PCR had 60 Vbeta and 13 Jbeta primers. Clones were sequenced by immunoSEQ multiplex PCR, and TCRdb holds only the in-frame ones, with some missing. The sample consists of 100,000 to 150,000 clones, roughly 78% of them appearing once. The sequencing input was PBMCs. These receptors came from a young man in good health and CMV-seronegative.

The V gene is TRBV5-6, the J gene TRBJ1-5; no definite D call. Germline CDR1 reads SGHDT; CDR2 reads YYEEEE. V gave up 4 bases and J gave up 4 bases, with 9 bases separating them. This CDR3 has 13 residues. In DNA form, the CDR3 reads TGTGCCAGCAGCATGGATCGTAATCAGCCCCAGCATTTT. This encodes CASSMDRNQPQHF.

The rearrangement uses TRBV7-9 and TRBJ1-1; no clear D. The V end lost 3 bases, the J end lost 3 bases, and 8 bases lay between the germline ends. This CDR3 is built from 13 residues. In germline, CDR1 is SEHNR, CDR2 FQNEAQ (reference sequence). This CDR3 is CASSFPGDTEAFF. The CDR3 DNA is TGTGCCAGCAGCTTCCCGGGTGACACTGAAGCTTTCTTT.

The genes are TRBV11-1 and TRBJ2-3; 11 nucleotides line up with TRBD1. Germline loops: CDR1 SGHAT, CDR2 FQDESV (reference sequence). The CDR3 is 17 residues long. The V segment lost 6 bases and the J segment 2 bases; nucleotides outside the gene matches: 10. The CDR3 region is CASSFVTGQGVTDTQYF. The CDR3 DNA is TGTGCCAGCAGTTTTGTGACGGGACAGGGGGTCACAGATACGCAGTATTTT.

The chain links TRBV7-9 to TRBJ1-1; D is possibly TRBD1 (6 bases). In germline, CDR1 is SEHNR, CDR2 FQNEAQ (reference sequence). This CDR3 region has 13 residues. V was shortened by 1 base and J by 5 bases, with 8 bases between the two germline ends. CDR3 in DNA: TGTGCCAGCAGCTTAGAGGGGGAGACTGAAGCTTTCTTT. Its translation is CASSLEGETEAFF.

This clone was seen a handful of times. This chain uses TRBV18 with TRBJ2-7, with 7 bases matching TRBD1. Germline V lookup: CDR1 KGHSH, CDR2 LQKENI. Unmatched junction bases numbered 7, after V lost 5 bases and J lost 3 bases. CDR3 length equals 14 residues. This CDR3 reads CASSATGMGYEQYF. The CDR3 DNA reads TGTGCCAGCTCAGCGACAGGGATGGGCTACGAGCAGTACTTC.

The chain links TRBV7-9 to TRBJ1-3, with 7 nucleotides matching TRBD1. V lost 5 bases, J lost 4 bases, and 8 bases stayed unmatched. This CDR3 has 15 residues. CDR1 is SEHNR, CDR2 FQNEAQ, per germline (reference sequence). The CDR3 DNA is TGTGCCAGCAGCCCAATACAGGGGTCCGGAAACACCATATATTTT. Translated, it gives CASSPIQGSGNTIYF.

CDR3 amino acids: CAWSKGLSTDTQYF. CDR3 coding DNA: TGTGCCTGGAGCAAGGGGTTGAGCACAGATACGCAGTATTTT. The V call is TRBV30, the J call TRBJ2-3; D is perhaps TRBD1 (5 bases). Germline values: CDR1 GTSNPN, CDR2 SVGIG (reference sequence). CDR3 length: 14 amino acids. Trimming cost V 3 bases and J 0 bases, with 10 bases left between them.

V is TRBV4-1 and J is TRBJ2-7; the D gene is possibly TRBD1 (5 bases). The V gene lost 4 bases and the J gene lost 3 bases, with 16 bases spanning the gap. This CDR3 has 15 amino acids. Germline CDR1 MGHRA, CDR2 YSYEKL. The CDR3 sequence is CASSPRVGPNYEQYF. The DNA for the CDR3 is TGCGCCAGCAGCCCCCGGGTGGGGCCCAACTACGAGCAGTACTTC.

About this clone itself: Other DNA sequences in this specimen translate into the identical CDR3. The J gene is TRBJ1-2, the V gene TRBV7-2; no clear D. Germline V lookup: CDR1 SGHTA, CDR2 FQGNSA. V was pared by 5 bases and J by 6 bases, with 16 bases between. The CDR3 length is 14 residues. CDR3 in DNA: TGTGCCAGCAGCCCTCCGAGGAGGGCGGATGGCTACACCTTC. It codes for CASSPPRRADGYTF.

As for this clone: One end of the junction does not line up with germline, which may come from a read error. CDR3 DNA sequence: TGTGCCGGCAGCATGTGGGACAGGAACACTGAAGCTTTCTTT. Encoded protein: CAGSMWDRNTEAFF. V is TRBV7-9 and J is TRBJ1-1; 7 positions match TRBD1. CDR1 SEHNR and CDR2 FQNEAQ come from the germline V gene (reference sequence). The CDR3 sequence is 14 residues long.

This rearrangement joins TRBV5-4 to TRBJ1-2; TRBD1 might be the D (5 bases). The CDR3 has 15 residues. With 0 bases removed from V and 7 bases from J, the gap between germline ends came to 16 bases. Germline V CDR1 and CDR2: SGHNT, YYREEE (reference sequence). The CDR3 DNA reads as TGTGCCAGCAGCTTGGCCGACGGGGGACCGGGTGGCTACACCTTC. It yields the protein CASSLADGGPGGYTF.

This rearrangement joins TRBV4-3 to TRBJ2-1; 8 bases map to TRBD2. This CDR3 region has 16 residues. V dropped 3 bases and J dropped 4; count of bases not matched to a gene: 8. In germline, CDR1 is LGHNA, CDR2 YSLEER. Here the CDR3 DNA reads TGCGCCAGCAGCCAGGGAAGCGGGGGCCATTACAATGAGCAGTTCTTC. It specifies CASSQGSGGHYNEQFF.

With respect to this clone: At one end the junction does not follow the germline gene, possibly because of a read error. V and J are TRBV7-2 and TRBJ1-6; 7 nucleotides align to TRBD1. The CDR3 length is 15 residues. Germline assignment: CDR1 SGHTA and CDR2 FQGNSA. CDR3 amino acids: CASSLAGQPNSPLHF. The CDR3 nucleotides are TGTGCCAGCAGCCTAGCGGGACAGCCCAATTCACCCCTCCACTTT. Supplemented by reference TRBV7-2 and TRBJ1-6, the full variable domain reads GAGVSQSPSNKVTEKGKDVELRCDPISGHTALYWYRQSLGQGLEFLIYFQGNSAPDKSGLPSDRFSAERTGGSVSTLTIQRTQQEDSAVYLCASSLAGQPNSPLHFGNGTRLTVT.

The chain couples TRBV2 to TRBJ1-5; 8 bases match TRBD1. Germline CDR1 is SNHLY and CDR2 is FYNNEI. The length of the CDR3 is 15 residues. V lost 7 bases, J lost 3 bases, and 8 bases stayed unmatched. In nucleotides, the CDR3 is TGTGCCAGCACTACTCAGGGGGCCCCCAATCAGCCCCAGCATTTT. Translating it yields CASTTQGAPNQPQHF.

The chain recombines TRBV6-5 with TRBJ2-7, with D perhaps TRBD1 (6 bases). The length of the CDR3 is 13 residues. Germline assignment: CDR1 MNHEY and CDR2 SVGAGI. Trimming shortened V by 6 bases and J by 3 bases, and 12 bases separated the two germline ends. The CDR3 protein is CASSLHRDYEQYF. DNA for the CDR3: TGTGCCAGCAGCTTACACAGGGACTACGAGCAGTACTTC.

The chain has TRBV20-1 and TRBJ2-3, with unresolved D. The length of the CDR3 is 11 residues. Germline V gene lookup returns CDR1 DFQATT and CDR2 SNEGSKA (reference sequence). The germline V and J ends were trimmed by 0 bases and 6 bases, with 4 bases remaining between them. CDR3 protein: CSARDHDTQYF. The CDR3 coding sequence is TGCAGTGCTAGAGATCATGATACGCAGTATTTT.

This sequence joins TRBV10-3 and TRBJ2-3; TRBD2 aligns across 8 bases. CDR1 and CDR2 from the germline V gene are ENHRY and SYGVKD. The CDR3 spans 16 residues. V was pared by 5 bases and J by 8 bases, with 15 bases of the junction left unmatched. This CDR3 is CAISPKNQRGPGTQYF. DNA for the CDR3: TGTGCCATCAGTCCAAAAAACCAGCGGGGGCCCGGTACGCAGTATTTT.

This rearrangement joins TRBV30 to TRBJ2-7; no clear D. Germline CDR1 and CDR2: GTSNPN and SVGIG (reference sequence). The length of the CDR3 is 14 residues. Trimming shortened V by 3 bases and J by 0 bases, and 12 bases separated the two germline ends. The CDR3 region is CAWRRALYSYEQYF. The CDR3 region has the DNA TGTGCCTGGAGGAGAGCCCTGTACTCCTACGAGCAGTACTTC.

V usage is TRBV7-3 and J usage is TRBJ2-3; 12 nucleotides align to TRBD2. Germline V lookup: CDR1 SGHTA, CDR2 FQGTGA. The junction had 10 bases not matched to a gene; V was cut back by 5 bases and J by 1 base. The CDR3 is 18 amino acids. The CDR3: CASSPTSGGALRTDTQYF. The CDR3 bases are TGTGCCAGCAGCCCGACTAGCGGGGGAGCTCTCCGCACAGATACGCAGTATTTT.

This chain links TRBV19 with TRBJ1-2, with D uncertain. Germline V CDR1 and CDR2: LNHDA, SQIVND (reference sequence). This CDR3 spans 13 amino acids. Trimming stripped 3 bases from V and 2 bases from J, with 7 bases between. The CDR3 here is CASSILANYGYTF. CDR3 in DNA: TGTGCCAGTAGTATCCTGGCAAACTATGGCTACACCTTC. Drawing the rest from reference TRBV19 and TRBJ1-2, the complete variable domain is DGGITQSPKYLFRKEGQNVTLSCEQNLNHDAMYWYRQDPGQGLRLIYYSQIVNDFQKGDIAEGYSVSREKKESFPLTVTSAQKNPTAFYLCASSILANYGYTFGSGTRLTVV.